Each of the 7 T cell receptor beta chains below was sequenced from the same sample in a study of blood T cell repertoires in COVID-19. The table came from immunoSEQ multiplex PCR; TCRdb's copy has only in-frame clones and leaves some out. The top ten hold roughly 2% of the sample, which has just over 300,000 clones, roughly 90% seen once. The sequencing sample was made of peripheral blood. These receptors were taken from a man younger than 35 with active or convalescent COVID-19.

The chain recombines TRBV27 with TRBJ2-7; 9 positions match TRBD1. Losses at the gene ends were 1 base for V and 2 bases for J; bases not matched to a gene: 12. The CDR3 has 18 residues. Germline lookup yields CDR1 MNHEY and CDR2 SMNVEV (reference sequence). The CDR3 sequence: CASSLLGQGVRDPYEQYF. CDR3 DNA sequence: TGTGCCAGCAGTTTATTGGGACAGGGCGTGCGGGACCCCTACGAGCAGTACTTC.

The chain links TRBV23-1 to TRBJ1-2, with D unclear. TRBV23-1 is treated as an ORF (open reading frame) with a function not yet certain. The length of the CDR3 is 17 residues. The germline V and J ends were trimmed by 4 bases and 5 bases, with 23 bases remaining between them. This CDR3 reads CASSPTFREIKEYGYTF. CDR3 coding DNA: TGCGCCAGCAGTCCGACGTTCCGGGAAATAAAGGAATATGGCTACACCTTC.

This clone appeared once. The chain uses TRBV11-2 and TRBJ1-3; possible D gene TRBD1, 6 bases. Trimming left V 2 bases short and J 2 bases short, with 16 bases between. Germline V gene sequence: CDR1 SGHAT, CDR2 FQNNGV. The CDR3 length is 17 residues. For the CDR3, the DNA is TGTGCCAGCAGCTTACAACTTGCGGCAGGGGCTGGAAACACCATATATTTT. This codes for CASSLQLAAGAGNTIYF.

The rearrangement joins TRBV9 to TRBJ2-1, with D unclear. V lost 0 bases and J lost 5, with 9 bases in between. Germline CDR1 reads SGDLS; CDR2 reads YYNGEE. The CDR3 is made up of 14 amino acids. CDR3 DNA: TGTGCCAGCAGCGTAGGCCCCGGAGACAATGAGCAGTTCTTC. Translation gives CASSVGPGDNEQFF.

This sequence joins TRBV11-2 and TRBJ2-5, with TRBD2 identical over 11 bases. Germline CDR1 reads SGHAT; CDR2 reads FQNNGV. The CDR3 sequence is 17 residues long. The V and J ends lost 2 bases and 2 bases, in that order; junction bases with no gene match: 7. DNA for the CDR3: TGTGCCAGCAGCTTAAAACCGGGACTAGCGGAACAAGAGACCCAGTACTTC. This gives the protein CASSLKPGLAEQETQYF.

This chain connects TRBV19 to TRBJ1-5; D is unresolved. V gave up 7 bases and J gave up 6 bases, with 19 bases separating them. CDR3 size: 15 residues. Germline V CDR1 and CDR2: LNHDA, SQIVND (reference sequence). In nucleotides, the CDR3 is TGTGCCAGTACCATATCGACGGGTTTAGGTCAGCCCCAGCATTTT. Encoded protein: CASTISTGLGQPQHF.

The V call is TRBV20-1, the J call TRBJ2-5; weak D call: TRBD2 (5 bases). The V gene's germline CDR1 is DFQATT and CDR2 SNEGSKA (reference sequence). The CDR3 spans 11 residues. Trimming stripped 6 bases from V and 6 bases from J, with 11 bases between. The CDR3 DNA reads TGCAGTGCCGGACTCGTTCAGACCCAGTACTTC. Its translation: CSAGLVQTQYF.